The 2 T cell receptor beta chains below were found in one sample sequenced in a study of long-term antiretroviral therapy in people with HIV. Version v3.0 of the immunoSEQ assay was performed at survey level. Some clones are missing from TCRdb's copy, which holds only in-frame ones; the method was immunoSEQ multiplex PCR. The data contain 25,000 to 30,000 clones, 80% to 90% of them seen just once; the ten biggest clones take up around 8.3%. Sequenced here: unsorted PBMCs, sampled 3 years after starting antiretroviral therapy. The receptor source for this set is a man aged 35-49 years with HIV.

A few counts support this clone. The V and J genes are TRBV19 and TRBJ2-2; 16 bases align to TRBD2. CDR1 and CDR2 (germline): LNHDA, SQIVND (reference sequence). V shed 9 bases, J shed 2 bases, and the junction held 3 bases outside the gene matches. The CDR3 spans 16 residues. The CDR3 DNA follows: TGTGCCAGCGGGACTAGCGGGAGGGCCAACACCGGGGAGCTGTTTTTT. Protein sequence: CASGTSGRANTGELFF.

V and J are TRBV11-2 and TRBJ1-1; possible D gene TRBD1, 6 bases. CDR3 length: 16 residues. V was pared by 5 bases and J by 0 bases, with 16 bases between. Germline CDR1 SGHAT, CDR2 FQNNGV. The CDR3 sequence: CASSQWGTFMNTEAFF. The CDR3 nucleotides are TGTGCCAGCAGCCAATGGGGGACATTTATGAACACTGAAGCTTTCTTT.